This TCR beta chain was observed in a study of T cell changes during pregnancy in multiple sclerosis. Method: immunoSEQ multiplex PCR; TCRdb's copy keeps in-frame clones and lacks some. The table has about 36,000 clones, about 92% seen once. The V end was cut by 5 bases, the J end by 0 bases, with 10 bases between. The CDR3 extends over 14 amino acids. CDR1 and CDR2 (germline): SGHAT, FQNNGV. The J gene is TRBJ1-2, the V gene TRBV11-2; possibly TRBD1 for D (5 bases). The TCR was taken from a female donor with multiple sclerosis, enrolled in a pregnancy study. The sequencing used CD4+ T cells from peripheral blood mononuclear cells, collected in the first trimester of pregnancy. CDR3 sequence: CASSPDRANYGYTF. The CDR3 DNA follows: TGTGCCAGCAGCCCAGACAGAGCTAACTATGGCTACACCTTC.